These 20 T cell receptor beta chains came from one sample sequenced in a study of blood T cell repertoires in COVID-19. The protocol was immunoSEQ multiplex PCR, while the TCRdb copy is restricted to in-frame clones and leaves out a portion. The data show around 200,000 clones, more than 75% seen once. The sequenced sample was peripheral blood. The receptor set was obtained from a man aged 35 to 55 with active or convalescent COVID-19.

The J gene is TRBJ1-1, the V gene TRBV28, with D possibly matching TRBD1 (6 bases). CDR1 and CDR2 (germline): MDHEN, SYDVKM. The CDR3 spans 13 residues. V was clipped by 6 bases and J by 1 base, with 9 bases between them. DNA for the CDR3: TGTGCCAGCAGGGGACACTCGAACACTGAAGCTTTCTTT. Translation: CASRGHSNTEAFF.

In this sample, this clone turned up once. This chain's CDR3 is CASRISLAGDGSYNEQFF. CDR3 DNA: TGTGCCAGCAGGATCTCTTTAGCGGGAGATGGCTCCTACAATGAGCAGTTCTTC. This chain joins TRBV7-3 and TRBJ2-1, with 9 nucleotides matching TRBD2. The germline CDR1 and CDR2 sequences are SGHTA and FQGTGA. The CDR3 extends over 18 amino acids. The V segment lost 6 bases and the J segment 0 bases; nucleotides outside the gene matches: 12. Full variable domain (outside the CDR3, taken from reference TRBV7-3 and TRBJ2-1): GAGVSQTPSNKVTEKGKYVELRCDPISGHTALYWYRQSLGQGPEFLIYFQGTGAADDSGLPNDRFFAVRPEGSVSTLKIQRTERGDSAVYLCASRISLAGDGSYNEQFFGPGTRLTVL.

This clone was picked up one time. CDR3 DNA sequence: TGTGCCACCAGTGAATCGGGACTCTCTTTTAGCACAGATACGCAGTATTTT. Translating gives CATSESGLSFSTDTQYF. V usage is TRBV24-1 and J usage is TRBJ2-3; D perhaps matches TRBD2 (6 bases). Germline values: CDR1 KGHDR, CDR2 SFDVKD. The ends were cut back, 4 bases at V and 0 bases at J, with 16 bases in the middle. The CDR3 is 17 residues long.

This chain links TRBV3-1 (or the pseudogene TRBV3-2) with TRBJ1-2; 8 bases agree with TRBD1. The CDR3 loop spans 15 amino acids. Germline V gene data show CDR1 as LGHDT and CDR2 as YNNKEL (reference sequence). V lost 0 bases and J lost 5; bases outside the gene matches: 5. CDR3 sequence reads: CASSQDPGTGYGYTF. The CDR3 region has the DNA TGTGCCAGCAGCCAAGACCCCGGGACAGGTTATGGCTACACCTTC.

The chain joins TRBV27 to TRBJ1-5; D is unclear. This CDR3 has 15 amino acids. Germline V gives CDR1 MNHEY, CDR2 SMNVEV (reference sequence). Trimming removed 2 bases from V and 0 bases from J, with 8 bases in between. CDR3 sequence (DNA): TGTGCCAGCAGTTTAACCGGTCATAGCAATCAGCCCCAGCATTTT. It yields the protein CASSLTGHSNQPQHF.

This clone appeared once. V and J are TRBV27 and TRBJ1-5, with 7 bases lining up with TRBD1. The V segment lost 6 bases and the J segment 0 bases; nucleotides outside the gene matches: 5. This CDR3 has 15 residues. Germline values: CDR1 MNHEY, CDR2 SMNVEV (reference sequence). The CDR3 nucleotides are TGTGCCAGCAGCACGGGACAGTATAGCAATCAGCCCCAGCATTTT. Translating it yields CASSTGQYSNQPQHF.

Remarks on this clone: The junction departs from germline at one end; a sequencing error may be responsible. The chain carries TRBV2 and TRBJ2-4; 9 bases align to TRBD2. The CDR3 is 14 residues long. Looked up from germline, CDR1 is SNHLY and CDR2 is FYNNEI. As DNA, the CDR3 is TGTGCCAGCAGCGCGGGACTAGCCCAAAACATTCAGTACTTC. Translating gives CASSAGLAQNIQYF.

The V call is TRBV27, the J call TRBJ1-5, with TRBD1 as a possible D gene (6 bases). V was shortened by 3 bases and J by 1 base, with 10 bases between the two germline ends. The CDR3 length is 15 residues. The germline CDR1 and CDR2 sequences are MNHEY and SMNVEV (reference sequence). The CDR3 DNA is TGTGCCAGCAGTTTTTTACAGGGAAGCAATCAGCCCCAGCATTTT. Translated, it gives CASSFLQGSNQPQHF.

The chain uses TRBV28 and TRBJ2-1; TRBD2 matches 14 bases. The CDR3 loop spans 19 amino acids. The germline gives CDR1 MDHEN, CDR2 SYDVKM. V lost 5 bases to trimming and J lost 4 bases; unmatched junction nucleotides: 13. As DNA, the CDR3 is TGTGCCAGCAGTAAGACTAGCGGGGGGGAGAAAACCCATTACAATGAGCAGTTCTTC. Its translation is CASSKTSGGEKTHYNEQFF.

This clone was seen only a few times. V is TRBV19 and J is TRBJ1-2; 8 nucleotides agree with TRBD1. J lost 3 bases, V lost 3 bases, and 12 bases had no gene match. CDR3 size: 17 residues. The germline V gene has CDR1 LNHDA and CDR2 SQIVND (reference sequence). CDR3 amino acids: CASSISVGQGGHYGYTF. The CDR3 nucleotides read TGTGCCAGTAGTATTTCCGTCGGACAGGGCGGTCACTATGGCTACACCTTC.

The chain employs TRBV18 and TRBJ1-1, with TRBD1 matching 9 bases. CDR3 length: 14 residues. In germline, CDR1 is KGHSH, CDR2 LQKENI. Trimming removed 2 bases from V and 6 bases from J; junction bases left unmatched: 4. Here the CDR3 reads CASSPTGGAPEAFF. The CDR3, as DNA: TGTGCCAGCTCACCAACAGGGGGCGCCCCTGAAGCTTTCTTT.

The V call is TRBV21-1, the J call TRBJ2-5; TRBD2 reflects the table's D call only, with no check against the DNA. TRBV21-1 is assigned pseudogene status. This CDR3 region has 14 residues. CDR3 in DNA: TGTGCCAGCAGCCCCCGGGGGGGCCAAGAGACCCAGTACTTC. It codes for CASSPRGGQETQYF.

The CDR3 DNA is TGCGCCAGCAGCGCGGGAGGAGTAAACACCGGGGAGCTGTTTTTT. It specifies CASSAGGVNTGELFF. The rearrangement uses TRBV10-1 and TRBJ2-2, with TRBD2 matching over 8 bases. In germline, CDR1 is WNHNN, CDR2 SYGVQD (reference sequence). V lost 6 bases and J lost 2; bases outside the gene matches: 5. There are 15 residues in the CDR3.

V gene TRBV30 combines with J gene TRBJ1-5; D gene uncertain. V gave up 3 bases and J gave up 0 bases, with 6 bases separating them. Germline CDR1 GTSNPN, CDR2 SVGIG (reference sequence). This CDR3 contains 13 residues. The CDR3 spells CAWSYYSNQPQHF. CDR3 nucleotides: TGTGCCTGGAGCTATTATAGCAATCAGCCCCAGCATTTT. Full variable domain (remainder filled in from reference TRBV30 and TRBJ1-5): SQTIHQWPATLVQPVGSPLSLECTVEGTSNPNLYWYRQAAGRGLQLLFYSVGIGQISSEVPQNLSASRPQDRQFILSSKKLLLSDSGFYLCAWSYYSNQPQHFGDGTRLSIL.

The chain employs TRBV27 and TRBJ1-1; TRBD1 agrees at 7 bases. The germline CDR1 and CDR2 sequences are MNHEY and SMNVEV (reference sequence). V was pared by 5 bases and J by 6 bases, with 9 bases of the junction left unmatched. The CDR3 is 14 amino acids. The CDR3 nucleotides are TGTGCCAGCAGTGCCGACAGGGTATCCGCTGAAGCTTTCTTT. Its translation: CASSADRVSAEAFF.

V and J are TRBV2 and TRBJ2-3; TRBD2 matches 7 bases. Germline CDR1 SNHLY, CDR2 FYNNEI. The CDR3 covers 15 residues. The V segment lost 8 bases and the J segment 2 bases; nucleotides outside the gene matches: 10. The CDR3: CASGRRSGDTDTQYF. The CDR3 DNA reads TGTGCCAGCGGTCGGCGGAGCGGGGACACAGATACGCAGTATTTT.

Concerning this clone: Additional DNA sequences in this sample encode the identical CDR3. This chain's CDR3 is CASSLAGEVAEQYF. CDR3 nucleotides: TGTGCCAGCAGCTTAGCGGGAGAAGTGGCCGAGCAGTACTTC. This chain links TRBV7-3 with TRBJ2-7; 7 bases match TRBD2. CDR3 length equals 14 residues. V gave up 2 bases and J gave up 6 bases; unmatched junction bases: 7. Germline-derived CDR1 and CDR2 are SGHTA and FQGTGA.

This chain links TRBV28 with TRBJ1-5, with a possible D match to TRBD1 (6 bases). Deletions cut 1 base from V and 7 bases from J, with 17 bases between. This CDR3 is 16 amino acids long. Germline V gene lookup returns CDR1 MDHEN and CDR2 SYDVKM. The CDR3 nucleotides are TGTGCCAGCAGTTTATCTCAGGGGTCGGGAAGACAGCCCCAGCATTTT. Encoded protein: CASSLSQGSGRQPQHF.

The chain has TRBV3-1 (or the pseudogene TRBV3-2) and TRBJ2-7; D perhaps matches TRBD2 (6 bases). There are 16 residues in the CDR3. Germline V gene lookup returns CDR1 LGHDT and CDR2 YNNKEL (reference sequence). The V end was cut by 1 base, the J end by 4 bases, with 17 bases between. Here the CDR3 reads CASSQAGIAEQYEQYF. CDR3 DNA sequence: TGTGCCAGCAGCCAAGCCGGAATAGCGGAGCAATACGAGCAGTACTTC.

V usage is TRBV6-5 and J usage is TRBJ2-7; 8 positions match TRBD1. The trim removed 0 bases at V and 3 bases at J, leaving 7 bases unmatched. The germline V gene has CDR1 MNHEY and CDR2 SVGAGI. The CDR3 totals 16 residues. The CDR3 loop reads CASSYSAYRGFYEQYF. The DNA of the CDR3 is TGTGCCAGCAGTTACTCAGCCTACAGGGGGTTCTACGAGCAGTACTTC.